This TCR beta chain is from a study of T cell repertoires in cytomegalovirus infection. Study-level background: Well-studied HLA-B-restricted epitopes and recently identified HLA-C-restricted epitopes of CMV were both used in the study. It was the public TCR beta signatures that indicated both CMV infection and matching HLA type. Study-wide findings and caveats: HLA-C-restricted CMV-specific TCR beta clonotypes prevailed in the ex vivo response.

A note on this clonotype: Its antigen is as yet unknown. Mismatch with germline at one junction end may stem from a read error.

CDR1 is SGHTA, CDR2 FQGTGA, per germline. The CDR3 has 17 amino acids. In TCRdb, the reads were re-called with MiXCR into one record per CDR3 protein. This table has roughly 120,000 distinct CDR3 sequences, under 30% appearing once. This specimen consisted of CD8+ T cells from cultured PBMCs, obtained from culture after CMV antigen stimulation. This receptor was identified in a human donor in good health (CMV status not recorded). Some clones in this sample may be carry-over from other donors' samples. The chain uses TRBV7-3 and TRBJ1-2, with D unclear. In DNA form, the CDR3 reads TGTGCCAGCAGCTCTATAGGCCTCCTAGTAGCCGTTTATGGCTACTCCTTC. Protein product: CASSSIGLLVAVYGYSF.